This is a list of T cell receptor beta chains from one sample in a study of blood T cells in healthy people across ages. MiXCR, run by TCRdb on the 5' RACE reads, gives a single entry per CDR3 protein. The table shows about 800,000 distinct CDR3 sequences, with around 25% occurring only once. This same sample was also taken into another study, of T cells of mothers and their children.

Sequenced: blood. These receptors all come from a boy between 10 and 17 years old in good health. CDR3s include the opening cysteine and the closing phenylalanine or tryptophan. D genes are given only for firm matches. Size is omitted from some rows. Given values are once, few, many or a class for expanded clones.

size	D	J	V	CDR3	DNA
few	-	TRBJ2-1	TRBV6-5	CASSYADINEQFF	TGTGCCAGCAGTTACGCCGACATCAATGAGCAGTTCTTC
few	TRBD2	TRBJ2-7	TRBV20-1	CSARNLAGDGGPYEQYF	TGCAGTGCCAGAAACCTAGCGGGAGATGGTGGCCCCTACGAGCAGTACTTC
-	-	TRBJ1-5	TRBV6-5	CASSYSRINQPQHF	TGTGCCAGCAGTTACTCCAGGATCAATCAGCCCCAGCATTTT
-	TRBD1	TRBJ2-7	TRBV9	CASSADRVSYEQYF	TGTGCCAGCAGCGCCGACAGGGTTTCCTACGAGCAGTACTTC
-	TRBD1	TRBJ1-2	TRBV6-1	CASSVRTGDGYGYTF	TGTGCCAGCAGCGTTCGGACAGGGGATGGCTATGGCTACACCTTC
few	-	TRBJ2-7	TRBV2	CASSYPGLPPYEQYF	TGTGCCAGCAGTTATCCGGGACTTCCACCCTACGAGCAGTACTTC
-	-	TRBJ2-2	TRBV6-5	CASSPPSIPGELFF	TGTGCCAGCAGTCCTCCCTCCATCCCCGGGGAGCTGTTTTTT
few	-	TRBJ2-4	TRBV6-6	CASSGDIRGIQYF	TGTGCCAGCAGTGGGGACATTAGAGGCATTCAGTACTTC
few	-	TRBJ2-3	TRBV9	CASSPFKLASDTQYF	TGTGCCAGCAGTCCCTTTAAGTTAGCGTCGGATACGCAGTATTTT
few	-	TRBJ1-4	TRBV20-1	CSAPPALAENEKLFF	TGCAGTGCTCCCCCGGCCTTGGCGGAAAATGAAAAACTGTTTTTT
-	TRBD1	TRBJ2-7	TRBV28	CASNAGTGLRSYEQYF	TGTGCCAGCAACGCCGGGACAGGCCTCCGCTCCTACGAGCAGTACTTC
-	TRBD2	TRBJ2-7	TRBV7-2	CASSSAPSGSRGEQYF	TGTGCCAGCAGCTCGGCCCCTAGCGGGAGTAGGGGCGAGCAGTACTTC
-	TRBD1	TRBJ1-2	TRBV10-3	CATRDRGSSGYTF	TGTGCCACCAGGGACAGGGGAAGCTCCGGCTACACCTTC
-	TRBD1	TRBJ2-5	TRBV11-2	CASSLGGQGRGARETQYF	TGTGCCAGCAGCTTAGGGGGACAGGGGAGGGGAGCAAGAGAGACCCAGTACTTC
few	-	TRBJ2-5	TRBV7-2	CASSLVIQGTQYF	TGTGCCAGCAGCTTAGTGATACAGGGAACCCAGTACTTC
-	-	TRBJ1-6	TRBV20-1	CSASHQSSYNSPLHF	TGCAGTGCTAGCCATCAGAGCTCCTATAATTCACCCCTCCACTTT
-	-	TRBJ2-1	TRBV5-1	CASSLARGRNEQFF	TGCGCCAGCAGCTTGGCGAGGGGGAGGAATGAGCAGTTCTTC
few	-	TRBJ2-3	TRBV2	CASSEPVEASTDTQYF	TGTGCCAGCAGTGAACCCGTTGAAGCGAGCACAGATACGCAGTATTTT
few	TRBD1	TRBJ1-4	TRBV12-3/TRBV12-4	CASRMTGGFHEKLFF	TGTGCCAGCAGAATGACAGGGGGTTTTCACGAAAAACTGTTTTTT
few	-	TRBJ2-7	TRBV5-1	CASSLDDSSYEQYF	TGCGCCAGCAGCTTGGATGATAGCAGCTACGAGCAGTACTTC
few	-	TRBJ2-5	TRBV6-6	CASSAPQETQYF	TGTGCCAGCAGTGCCCCACAAGAGACCCAGTACTTC
few	-	TRBJ2-5	TRBV12-3/TRBV12-4	CASSRFFQETQYF	TGTGCCAGCAGTCGGTTCTTCCAAGAGACCCAGTACTTC
-	-	TRBJ2-7	TRBV18	CASSPIGGPAVEQYF	TGTGCCAGCTCACCTATTGGGGGTCCCGCGGTCGAGCAGTACTTC
-	TRBD1	TRBJ2-5	TRBV2	CASSGQAETQYF	TGTGCCAGCAGCGGACAGGCGGAGACCCAGTACTTC
-	-	TRBJ2-3	TRBV6-2/TRBV6-3	CASSYSGAPDTQYF	TGTGCCAGCAGTTACTCAGGGGCTCCAGATACGCAGTATTTT
many	TRBD2	TRBJ2-1	TRBV2	CASSAGAGTLSEQFF	TGTGCCAGCAGTGCAGGAGCGGGGACTCTTTCCGAGCAGTTCTTC
few	-	TRBJ2-5	TRBV4-3	CASSQEEGRRETQYF	TGCGCCAGCAGCCAAGAGGAGGGGCGACGGGAGACCCAGTACTTC
-	TRBD1	TRBJ1-1	TRBV6-1	CASRRQGVFTEAFF	TGTGCCAGCAGGAGACAGGGGGTGTTCACTGAAGCTTTCTTT
-	-	TRBJ2-6	TRBV7-2	CASSAPGQEDGANVLTF	TGTGCCAGCAGCGCCCCCGGACAAGAGGATGGGGCCAACGTCCTGACTTTC
-	TRBD2	TRBJ2-7	TRBV6-5	CASSSQRTSGSVNEQYF	TGTGCCAGCAGTTCGCAAAGGACTAGCGGGAGTGTCAACGAGCAGTACTTC
once	-	TRBJ2-5	TRBV29-1	CSVEDPEGQGRETQYF	TGCAGCGTTGAAGATCCAGAAGGGCAGGGGAGGGAGACCCAGTACTTC
many	-	TRBJ2-7	TRBV28	CASSLGGPYEQYF	TGTGCCAGCAGTCTCGGGGGCCCCTACGAGCAGTACTTC
-	TRBD2	TRBJ2-1	TRBV14	CASSQDRGSGSYNEQFF	TGTGCCAGCAGCCAAGATCGTGGTAGCGGGAGCTACAATGAGCAGTTCTTC
-	TRBD2	TRBJ2-7	TRBV20-1	CSAIPEKGLAGGETYEQYF	TGCAGTGCCATACCCGAGAAAGGACTAGCGGGGGGAGAGACCTACGAGCAGTACTTC
few	TRBD1	TRBJ2-5	TRBV28	CASSLLDREQETQYF	TGTGCCAGCAGTTTACTAGACAGGGAACAAGAGACCCAGTACTTC
-	-	TRBJ1-1	TRBV20-1	CSAIKRPTHTEAFF	TGCAGTGCTATAAAGCGCCCAACCCACACTGAAGCTTTCTTT
-	TRBD1	TRBJ1-5	TRBV2	CASSWDRVEQPQHF	TGTGCCAGCAGTTGGGACAGGGTGGAACAGCCCCAGCATTTT
few	TRBD1	TRBJ2-7	TRBV2	CASSEGRDSTYEQYF	TGTGCCAGCAGTGAAGGCCGGGACAGCACCTACGAGCAGTACTTC
-	-	TRBJ2-5	TRBV4-3	CASNVKPGESETQYF	TGCGCCAGCAACGTCAAACCGGGAGAGAGCGAGACCCAGTACTTC
-	-	TRBJ2-4	TRBV28	CASSLSVRGQNIQYF	TGTGCCAGCAGTTTATCAGTGCGGGGTCAAAACATTCAGTACTTC
few	TRBD1	TRBJ1-2	TRBV4-1	CASSLDRGQNGNTF	TGCGCCAGCAGCTTAGACAGGGGGCAGAATGGGAACACCTTC
few	-	TRBJ2-7	TRBV7-9	CASSPAPGAGPYEQYF	TGTGCCAGCAGCCCGGCTCCAGGGGCTGGTCCCTACGAGCAGTACTTC
-	-	TRBJ2-1	TRBV7-9	CASSLGVTTEQFF	TGTGCCAGCAGCCTTGGGGTGACAACCGAGCAGTTCTTC
few	TRBD1	TRBJ1-2	TRBV18	CASSPQTGTGAYGYTF	TGTGCCAGCTCACCTCAGACTGGGACAGGGGCCTATGGCTACACCTTC
few	-	TRBJ1-1	TRBV5-6	CASSRNFRGNTEAFF	TGTGCCAGCAGCAGAAATTTCAGGGGGAACACTGAAGCTTTCTTT
many	-	TRBJ2-2	TRBV13	CASSNTGELFF	TGTGCCAGCAGCAACACCGGGGAGCTGTTTTTT
-	TRBD1	TRBJ2-2	TRBV6-5	CASSSTGVGELFF	TGTGCCAGCAGTTCTACAGGGGTAGGCGAGCTGTTTTTT
-	TRBD2	TRBJ2-4	TRBV28	CASSEGLAGDRLAKNIQYF	TGTGCCAGCAGCGAGGGACTAGCGGGAGACAGACTAGCCAAAAACATTCAGTACTTC
few	TRBD1	TRBJ1-2	TRBV27	CASSQGQGINYGYTF	TGTGCCAGCAGCCAGGGACAGGGGATAAACTATGGCTACACCTTC
few	-	TRBJ2-1	TRBV7-8	CASSLASGQYNEQFF	TGTGCCAGCAGCTTAGCCAGCGGGCAGTACAATGAGCAGTTCTTC
-	-	TRBJ2-7	TRBV18	CASSPTQEYEQYF	TGTGCCAGCTCACCTACACAGGAATACGAGCAGTACTTC